Sequencing of this T cell receptor beta chain was carried out in a study of lymphopenia after photon versus proton radiotherapy. Here immunoSEQ multiplex PCR was the method, and the copy in TCRdb shows in-frame clones only, minus some. This sample has approximately 62,000 clones, with approximately 84% found just once. Germline V gene lookup returns CDR1 SGHDN and CDR2 FVKESK. CDR3 length equals 15 residues. J gave up 3 bases and V 2 bases, and 5 bases lay outside the gene matches. This TCR came from a man aged 60-69 years with pancreatic cancer. The sequenced sample was peripheral blood, obtained from a patient treated with proton-based radiotherapy. V is TRBV14 and J is TRBJ2-5, with 8 bases matching TRBD1. CDR3 amino acids: CASSQRRTGKETQYF. The CDR3 bases are TGTGCCAGCAGCCAACGGCGGACAGGGAAAGAGACCCAGTACTTC.